Shown below are 27 T cell receptor beta chains from a single sample sequenced in a study of early T cells in non-severe SARS-CoV-2 infection. TCRdb re-called the 5' RACE reads with MiXCR, one entry per CDR3 protein. This table holds some 16,000 distinct CDR3 sequences, approximately 5.4% found once. The sequenced sample was whole blood. Source of these receptors: an adult who was a healthcare worker with PCR-confirmed SARS-CoV-2 infection or an uninfected control (not recorded which).

This clonotype showed up many times. V usage is TRBV20-1 and J usage is TRBJ2-1; TRBD2 is a possible D gene (6 bases). With 5 bases removed from V and 0 bases from J, the gap between germline ends came to 14 bases. Germline-derived CDR1 and CDR2 are DFQATT and SNEGSKA (reference sequence). The CDR3 loop spans 15 amino acids. CDR3 sequence (DNA): TGCAGTGCTCCCACGGCGGGGTACTCCTACAATGAGCAGTTCTTC. As protein: CSAPTAGYSYNEQFF.

This clonotype has only a few counts. This chain joins TRBV27 and TRBJ2-7; TRBD1 matches 7 bases. Trimming took 4 bases from V and 6 from J; bases not matched to a gene: 6. CDR1 MNHEY and CDR2 SMNVEV come from the germline V gene (reference sequence). The CDR3 consists of 13 residues. The CDR3, as DNA: TGTGCCAGCAGTTCACGACAGGGCTCCGAGCAGTACGTC. This translates into CASSSRQGSEQYV.

This clonotype appeared many times. The DNA of the CDR3 is TGTGCCAGCAGTCCCTACAGGGATTTCGCTGAAGCTTTCTTT. Translating it yields CASSPYRDFAEAFF. The chain joins TRBV28 to TRBJ1-1, with D perhaps TRBD1 (6 bases). CDR3 length equals 14 residues. Germline V gene data show CDR1 as MDHEN and CDR2 as SYDVKM. With 5 bases removed from V and 6 bases from J, the gap between germline ends came to 16 bases.

There are many counts of this clonotype. V is TRBV7-9 and J is TRBJ2-5, with a weak D call TRBD2 (5 bases). The CDR3 runs to 16 residues. Trimming stripped 3 bases from V and 5 bases from J, with 19 bases between. CDR1 is SEHNR, CDR2 FQNEAQ, per germline (reference sequence). DNA of the CDR3: TGTGCCAGCAGCTTCGAGGGAACCCTTATCACGGAGACCCAGTACTTC. This sequence encodes CASSFEGTLITETQYF.

This clonotype was counted only a few times. This chain joins TRBV5-1 and TRBJ2-3; D unclear. This CDR3 spans 14 amino acids. V dropped 4 bases and J dropped 0 bases, with 9 bases sitting between them. Germline CDR1 reads SGHRS; CDR2 reads YFSETQ. In DNA form, the CDR3 reads TGCGCCAGCAGCCACCCCCCTAGCACAGATACGCAGTATTTT. Its protein product is CASSHPPSTDTQYF.

This clonotype appeared a few times. The chain links TRBV11-2 to TRBJ2-7; 8 bases agree with TRBD2. Germline trimming cut 3 bases from V and 6 bases from J; bases unmatched to any gene: 4. Germline V gene data show CDR1 as SGHAT and CDR2 as FQNNGV. The length of the CDR3 is 13 residues. CDR3: CASSFSLAGEQYF. The CDR3 DNA is TGTGCCAGCAGCTTTTCGCTAGCGGGCGAGCAGTACTTC.

DNA of the CDR3: TGTGCCAGCAGCCAAGTGGGGGGACAGGGGCCCTACAATGAGCAGTTCTTC. Translating it yields CASSQVGGQGPYNEQFF. The rearrangement uses TRBV14 and TRBJ2-1; 10 bases match TRBD1. This CDR3 spans 17 amino acids. The junction had 5 bases not matched to a gene; V was cut back by 1 base and J by 2 bases. Germline-derived CDR1 and CDR2 are SGHDN and FVKESK.

By share of the sample, this clonotype is medium-sized (0.01 to 0.1%). The V and J genes are TRBV7-2 and TRBJ2-1; 12 nucleotides agree with TRBD2. Per the germline V gene, CDR1 is SGHTA and CDR2 is FQGNSA. Trimming removed 5 bases from V and 8 bases from J; junction bases left unmatched: 7. This CDR3 has 15 amino acids. In nucleotides, the CDR3 is TGTGCCAGCAGCCCTCGACTAGCGGGAGCTGATGAGCAGTTCTTC. Residues: CASSPRLAGADEQFF.

This clonotype qualifies as medium-sized. This chain uses TRBV2 with TRBJ2-1; possibly TRBD2 for D (5 bases). V gave up 6 bases and J gave up 5 bases, with 23 bases separating them. Germline loops: CDR1 SNHLY, CDR2 FYNNEI. This CDR3 comprises 17 residues. For the CDR3, the DNA is TGTGCCAGCAGACCCACGGGAAATCTCTTCGAACACAATGAGCAGTTCTTC. Translation: CASRPTGNLFEHNEQFF.

This clonotype showed up many times. V is TRBV6-5 and J is TRBJ2-7; weak D call: TRBD1 (6 bases). The length of the CDR3 is 13 residues. Germline-derived CDR1 and CDR2 are MNHEY and SVGAGI. Trimming cost V 2 bases and J 5 bases, with 10 bases left between them. CDR3 nucleotides: TGTGCCAGCAGTTACGGGACAAGTAACGAGCAGTACTTC. It encodes CASSYGTSNEQYF.

This clonotype has a count of ten or more. The chain combines TRBV13 with TRBJ1-6; D is unresolved. Germline V gene lookup returns CDR1 PRHDT and CDR2 FYEKMQ (reference sequence). The V and J ends lost 1 base and 9 bases respectively, with 13 bases between them. The CDR3 covers 15 residues. The CDR3 loop is CASSLVTTPSSPLHF. The CDR3 nucleotides read TGTGCCAGCAGCTTAGTCACAACACCGAGTTCACCCCTCCACTTT.

Many counts were recorded for this clonotype. The genes are TRBV6-6 and TRBJ2-7; D is unresolved. The CDR3 sequence is 13 residues long. V dropped 3 bases and J dropped 4 bases, with 10 bases sitting between them. The germline V gene encodes CDR1 MNHNY and CDR2 SVGAGI (reference sequence). The CDR3 is CASSYPPQYEQYF. DNA of the CDR3: TGTGCCAGCAGTTATCCCCCGCAGTACGAGCAGTACTTC.

This clonotype occurred many times. J is TRBJ2-2 and V is TRBV13; D may be TRBD2 (5 bases). This CDR3 contains 13 residues. Deletions cut 5 bases from V and 5 bases from J, with 9 bases between. Germline CDR1 is PRHDT and CDR2 is FYEKMQ (reference sequence). CDR3 in amino acids: CASSRELTGELFF. In DNA form, the CDR3 reads TGTGCCAGCAGCCGGGAATTAACCGGGGAGCTGTTTTTT.

In its sample, this clonotype was seen many times. The V gene is TRBV14, the J gene TRBJ2-3, with 12 nucleotides matching TRBD1. Germline CDR1 and CDR2: SGHDN and FVKESK. J was trimmed by 5 bases and V by 4 bases; bases with no gene match: 7. This CDR3 has 16 residues. CDR3 residues: CASSPWDRGRKDTQYF. The CDR3 nucleotides are TGTGCCAGCAGCCCCTGGGACAGGGGGCGGAAAGATACGCAGTATTTT.

V is TRBV20-1 and J is TRBJ2-1; 7 positions agree with TRBD1. This CDR3 has 16 residues. Trimming took 5 bases from V and 1 from J; bases not matched to a gene: 11. Germline V CDR1 and CDR2: DFQATT, SNEGSKA (reference sequence). The CDR3 reads CSAGRDSLFSYNEQFF. The CDR3 DNA reads TGCAGTGCTGGTCGGGACAGTTTGTTTTCCTACAATGAGCAGTTCTTC.

In this sample, this clonotype turned up many times. J is TRBJ1-5 and V is TRBV19; D is uncertain. Germline values: CDR1 LNHDA, CDR2 SQIVND (reference sequence). The ends were cut back, 4 bases at V and 3 bases at J, with 1 base in the middle. This CDR3 comprises 11 residues. The CDR3 nucleotides are TGTGCCAGTAGTAACAATCAGCCCCAGCATTTT. Translating it yields CASSNNQPQHF.

This clonotype has at least ten counts. The CDR3 bases are TGCGCCAGCAGCTTGGTCCTAGCGGACACCGGGGAGCTGTTTTTT. The encoded protein is CASSLVLADTGELFF. The chain employs TRBV5-1 and TRBJ2-2, with 7 nucleotides matching TRBD2. This CDR3 is built from 15 residues. The germline CDR1 and CDR2 sequences are SGHRS and YFSETQ. Losses at the gene ends were 0 bases for V and 3 bases for J; bases not matched to a gene: 2.

In this sample, this clonotype turned up a few times. This rearrangement joins TRBV28 to TRBJ1-2, with a possible D match to TRBD1 (6 bases). Per germline, CDR1 MDHEN and CDR2 SYDVKM. The V gene lost 1 base and the J gene lost 6 bases, with 12 bases spanning the gap. The CDR3 loop spans 14 amino acids. In DNA, the CDR3 is TGTGCCAGCAGTTTATCTCTAGGGGGACATGGCTACACCTTC. Protein: CASSLSLGGHGYTF.

This clonotype appeared a few times. The chain couples TRBV7-6 to TRBJ1-4; no clear D. The CDR3 is 15 amino acids. The V and J ends lost 5 bases and 5 bases respectively, with 15 bases between them. The germline gives CDR1 SGHVS, CDR2 FNYEAQ. CDR3 in DNA: TGTGCCAGCAGCCAGACCGTGGCGGCAAATGAAAAACTGTTTTTT. Its translation is CASSQTVAANEKLFF.

The chain has TRBV12-3 or TRBV12-4 and TRBJ2-2, with D unresolved. The CDR3 length is 11 residues. With 3 bases removed from V and 6 bases from J, the gap between germline ends came to 2 bases. CDR3 bases: TGTGCCAGCAGTTTTCCCGGGGAGCTGTTTTTT. Encoded protein: CASSFPGELFF.

This clonotype was counted many times. The V call is TRBV29-1, the J call TRBJ2-1; D remains ambiguous. Germline V lookup: CDR1 SQVTM, CDR2 ANQGSEA. Trimming shortened V by 4 bases and J by 7 bases, and 5 bases separated the two germline ends. The CDR3 is made up of 10 amino acids. The DNA of the CDR3 is TGCAGCGTTGTTAGTAATGAGCAGTTCTTC. It codes for CSVVSNEQFF.

This clonotype was found many times. V usage is TRBV20-1 and J usage is TRBJ2-3; 9 bases align to TRBD2. CDR3 size: 20 residues. V dropped 0 bases and J dropped 2; count of bases not matched to a gene: 18. Germline CDR1 is DFQATT and CDR2 is SNEGSKA (reference sequence). Here the CDR3 reads CSARDFRHQEREEHTDTQYF. The CDR3 DNA follows: TGCAGTGCTAGAGATTTCCGTCACCAGGAGCGGGAGGAGCACACAGATACGCAGTATTTT.

This clonotype was seen at least ten times. The genes are TRBV19 and TRBJ1-2; the match to TRBD1 covers 7 bases. This CDR3 comprises 12 residues. Trimming cost V 8 bases and J 4 bases; bases outside gene matches: 4. The germline gives CDR1 LNHDA, CDR2 SQIVND (reference sequence). The CDR3 nucleotides are TGTGCCAGTGGGACAGACAGCTATGGCTACACCTTC. Amino acid sequence: CASGTDSYGYTF.

This clonotype was detected ten times or more. The J gene is TRBJ2-5, the V gene TRBV6-1; D remains unclear. With 8 bases removed from V and 1 base from J, the gap between germline ends came to 14 bases. The CDR3 totals 14 residues. CDR1 is MNHNS and CDR2 is SASEGT in the germline V gene. CDR3 residues: CASRGTQTQETQYF. The CDR3, as DNA: TGTGCCAGCCGAGGCACACAAACCCAAGAGACCCAGTACTTC.

The rearrangement joins TRBV7-9 to TRBJ2-7, with TRBD2 matching 9 bases. The germline V gene encodes CDR1 SEHNR and CDR2 FQNEAQ (reference sequence). The junction had 11 bases not matched to a gene; V was cut back by 4 bases and J by 4 bases. This CDR3 spans 16 amino acids. The CDR3 loop is CASSSYPISGGYEQYV. The CDR3 DNA sequence: TGTGCCAGCAGCTCCTACCCAATTAGCGGGGGATACGAGCAGTACGTC.

The sample holds many counts of this clonotype. The junction shows a germline mismatch at one end, possibly a read error. The V call is TRBV20-1, the J call TRBJ1-6; unclear D gene. This CDR3 spans 12 amino acids. Per germline, CDR1 DFQATT and CDR2 SNEGSKA (reference sequence). The CDR3 reads CSAREGSRPLHF. DNA for the CDR3: TGCAGTGCTAGAGAGGGTTCCAGGCCCCTTCACTTT.

This clonotype was counted at least ten times. This rearrangement joins TRBV5-8 to TRBJ2-7; 11 bases are shared with TRBD1. Germline CDR1 reads SGHTS; CDR2 reads YDEGEE. This CDR3 is 16 amino acids long. V dropped 1 base and J dropped 5; count of bases not matched to a gene: 8. The CDR3 coding sequence is TGTGCCAGCAGCTTGTTAATCGGACAGGGGGCGGACGAGCAGTACTTC. This translates into CASSLLIGQGADEQYF.